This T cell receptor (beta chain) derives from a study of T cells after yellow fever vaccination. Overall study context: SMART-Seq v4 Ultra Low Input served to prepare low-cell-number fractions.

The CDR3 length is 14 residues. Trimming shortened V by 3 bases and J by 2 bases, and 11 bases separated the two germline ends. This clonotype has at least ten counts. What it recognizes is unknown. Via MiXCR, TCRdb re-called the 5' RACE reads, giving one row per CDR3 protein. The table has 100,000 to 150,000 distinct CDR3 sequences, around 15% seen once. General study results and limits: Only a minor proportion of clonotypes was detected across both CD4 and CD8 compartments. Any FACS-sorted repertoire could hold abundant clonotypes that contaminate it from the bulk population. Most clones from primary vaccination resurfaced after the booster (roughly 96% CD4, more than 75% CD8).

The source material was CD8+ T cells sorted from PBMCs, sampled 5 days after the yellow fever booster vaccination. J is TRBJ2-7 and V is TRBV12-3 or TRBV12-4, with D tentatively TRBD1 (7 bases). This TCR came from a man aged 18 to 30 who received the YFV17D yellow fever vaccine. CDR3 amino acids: CASSFGGQTYEQYV. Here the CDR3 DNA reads TGTGCCAGCAGTTTCGGGGGACAGACCTACGAGCAGTACGTC.